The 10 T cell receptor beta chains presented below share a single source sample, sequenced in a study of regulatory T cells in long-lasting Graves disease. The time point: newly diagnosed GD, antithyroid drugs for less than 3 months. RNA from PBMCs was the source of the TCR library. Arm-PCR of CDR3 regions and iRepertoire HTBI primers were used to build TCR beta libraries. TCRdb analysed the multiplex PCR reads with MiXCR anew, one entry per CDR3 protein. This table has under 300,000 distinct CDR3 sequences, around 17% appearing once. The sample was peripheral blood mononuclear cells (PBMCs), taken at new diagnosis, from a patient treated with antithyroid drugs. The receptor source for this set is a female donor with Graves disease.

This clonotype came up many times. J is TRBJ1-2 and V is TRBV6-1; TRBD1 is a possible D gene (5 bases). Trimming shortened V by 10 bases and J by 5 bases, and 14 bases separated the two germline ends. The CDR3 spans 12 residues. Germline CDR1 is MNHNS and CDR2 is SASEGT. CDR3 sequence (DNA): TGTGCCACAGCGGCGGGGGGGTATGGCTACACCTTC. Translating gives CATAAGGYGYTF.

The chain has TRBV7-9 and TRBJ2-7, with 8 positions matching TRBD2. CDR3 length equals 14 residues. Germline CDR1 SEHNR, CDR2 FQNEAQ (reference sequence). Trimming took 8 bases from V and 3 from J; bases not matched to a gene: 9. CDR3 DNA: TGTGCCAGCTCCGAGGCGGGAGGTTTCTACGAGCAGTACTTC. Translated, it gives CASSEAGGFYEQYF.

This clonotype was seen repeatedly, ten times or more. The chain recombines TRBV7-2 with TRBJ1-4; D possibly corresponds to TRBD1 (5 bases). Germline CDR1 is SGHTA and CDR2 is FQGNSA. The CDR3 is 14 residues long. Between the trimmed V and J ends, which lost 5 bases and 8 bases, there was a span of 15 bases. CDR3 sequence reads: CASSPRIGVEKLFF. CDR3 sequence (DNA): TGTGCCAGCAGCCCCAGGATAGGGGTCGAAAAACTGTTTTTT.

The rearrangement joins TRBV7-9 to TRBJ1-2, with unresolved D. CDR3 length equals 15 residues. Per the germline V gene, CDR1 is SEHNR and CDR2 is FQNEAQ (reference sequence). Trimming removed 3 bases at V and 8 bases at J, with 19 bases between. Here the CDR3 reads CASSFEATSIRGYTF. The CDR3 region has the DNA TGTGCCAGCAGCTTTGAGGCAACTTCCATTAGGGGCTACACCTTC.

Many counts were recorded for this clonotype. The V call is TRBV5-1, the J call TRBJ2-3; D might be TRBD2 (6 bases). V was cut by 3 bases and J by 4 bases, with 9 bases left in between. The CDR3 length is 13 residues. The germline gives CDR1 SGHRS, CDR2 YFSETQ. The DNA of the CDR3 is TGCGCCAGCAGCTCCAGGGAGGCAGATACGCAGTATTTT. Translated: CASSSREADTQYF.

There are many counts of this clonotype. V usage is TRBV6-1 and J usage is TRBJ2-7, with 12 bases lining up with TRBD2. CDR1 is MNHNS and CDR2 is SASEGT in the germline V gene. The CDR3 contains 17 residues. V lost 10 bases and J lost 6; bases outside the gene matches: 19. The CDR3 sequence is CATTPASGRAVGIEQYF. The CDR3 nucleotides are TGTGCCACTACCCCGGCTAGCGGGAGGGCCGTAGGGATCGAGCAGTACTTC.

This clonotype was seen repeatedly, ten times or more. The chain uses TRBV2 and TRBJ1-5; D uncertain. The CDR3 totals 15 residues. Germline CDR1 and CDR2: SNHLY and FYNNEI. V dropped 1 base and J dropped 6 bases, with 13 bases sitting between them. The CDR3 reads CASSEGERASQPQHF. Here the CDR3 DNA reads TGTGCCAGCAGTGAAGGGGAAAGGGCCAGTCAGCCCCAGCATTTT.

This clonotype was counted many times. The CDR3 DNA reads TGTGCCTGGGTACTCAAAGGGACCTACGAGCAGTACTTC. Protein product: CAWVLKGTYEQYF. J is TRBJ2-7 and V is TRBV30; unclear D gene. Germline values: CDR1 GTSNPN, CDR2 SVGIG (reference sequence). V was clipped by 5 bases and J by 2 bases, with 13 bases between them. The CDR3 sequence is 13 residues long.

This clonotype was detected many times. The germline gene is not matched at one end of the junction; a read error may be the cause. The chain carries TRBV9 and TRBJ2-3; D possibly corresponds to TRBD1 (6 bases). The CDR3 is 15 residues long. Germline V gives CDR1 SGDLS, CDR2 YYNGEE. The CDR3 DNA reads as TGCGCCAGCAGCTTGGGCCAGGGGAGCACAGATACGCAGTATTTT. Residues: CASSLGQGSTDTQYF.

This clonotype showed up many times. CDR3 in amino acids: CASSTGWETQYF. The CDR3 nucleotides read TGTGCCAGTAGTACAGGGTGGGAGACCCAGTACTTC. The chain employs TRBV19 and TRBJ2-5; a weak D match, TRBD1 (5 bases). From germline, CDR1 is LNHDA and CDR2 SQIVND (reference sequence). The CDR3 has 12 amino acids. Trimming pared 4 bases from V and 5 bases from J, leaving 8 bases between.